Listed below are T cell receptor beta chains from one sample, sequenced in a study of cytomegalovirus exposure and HLA in healthy donors. Clones were read by immunoSEQ multiplex PCR, and TCRdb kept only the in-frame ones, dropping some. The sample lists approximately 56,000 clones, roughly 72% occurring once. The source material was PBMCs. These receptors originate from a woman aged 45-59 years in good health and CMV-seropositive. Each CDR3 is given with its conserved first and last residue. Fields, in order: CDR3 length, V gene, J gene, clone size, D gene, CDR3 DNA, CDR3 protein. The D gene is left open where the match is weak. Some rows mark clone size as missing; the rest say once, few, many or name a class of expanded clone.

length: 18; V: TRBV19; J: TRBJ1-1; size: -; D: -; DNA: TGTGCCAGTAGACCCAATGTCCGACAGGTAGGAGTAAACACTGAAGCTTTCTTT; CDR3: CASRPNVRQVGVNTEAFF
length: 13; V: TRBV19; J: TRBJ1-4; size: -; D: -; DNA: TGTGCCAGTAGTTTCAACAGGGATGAAAAACTGTTTTTT; CDR3: CASSFNRDEKLFF
length: 15; V: TRBV7-9; J: TRBJ2-5; size: -; D: -; DNA: TGTGCCAGCACCCCGCCGCGAGGGTTCCAAGAGACCCAGTACTTC; CDR3: CASTPPRGFQETQYF
length: 15; V: TRBV7-2; J: TRBJ2-1; size: -; D: -; DNA: TGTGCCAGCAGCTTATCCCAGGGTTCATACAATGAGCAGTTCTTC; CDR3: CASSLSQGSYNEQFF
length: 15; V: TRBV2; J: TRBJ1-6; size: few; D: -; DNA: TGTGCCAGCCACAGGGAGCTGGTCTATAATTCACCCCTCCACTTT; CDR3: CASHRELVYNSPLHF
length: 14; V: TRBV27; J: TRBJ2-7; size: -; D: TRBD1; DNA: TGTGCCAGCAGTTCCTTAGCAAACCAGGGGGCGGTGTACTTC; CDR3: CASSSLANQGAVYF
length: 17; V: TRBV18; J: TRBJ2-2; size: few; D: TRBD1; DNA: TGTGCCAGCTCACCTTCGGGGACAGGGGATCTGTCCGGGGAGCTGTTTTTT; CDR3: CASSPSGTGDLSGELFF
length: 15; V: TRBV7-2; J: TRBJ2-3; size: -; D: -; DNA: TGTGCCAGCAGCTTAAAAGCGGACTACACAGATACGCAGTATTTT; CDR3: CASSLKADYTDTQYF
length: 14; V: TRBV28; J: TRBJ1-5; size: -; D: -; DNA: TGTGCCAGCAGTTTAGGAGGGGGCAATCAGCCCCAGCATTTT; CDR3: CASSLGGGNQPQHF
length: 14; V: TRBV7-9; J: TRBJ1-1; size: -; D: -; DNA: TGTGCCAGCAGCTTACCGGGAGTGCCCACTGAAGCTTTCTTT; CDR3: CASSLPGVPTEAFF
length: 15; V: TRBV14; J: TRBJ2-7; size: few; D: TRBD2; DNA: TGTGCCAGCAGCCCCCTCCGGACTAGCGGGTACGAGCAGTACTTC; CDR3: CASSPLRTSGYEQYF
length: 17; V: TRBV4-3; J: TRBJ2-1; size: -; D: TRBD2; DNA: TGCGCCAGCAGCCAAGATCCAGCGGGGGGCTACTACAATGAGCAGTTCTTC; CDR3: CASSQDPAGGYYNEQFF
length: 15; V: TRBV6-6; J: TRBJ2-5; size: -; D: -; DNA: TGTGCCAGCAGTTACGGGATAGGAGGACCAGAGACCCAGTACTTC; CDR3: CASSYGIGGPETQYF
length: 13; V: TRBV19; J: TRBJ2-1; size: few; D: TRBD2; DNA: TGTGCCAGTAGTATCGGGGGGGAGGGTGAGCAGTTCTTC; CDR3: CASSIGGEGEQFF
length: 16; V: TRBV18; J: TRBJ1-1; size: -; D: -; DNA: TGTGCCAGCTCACTGGCCCGGGACCCCAGGGGCACTGAAGCTTTCTTT; CDR3: CASSLARDPRGTEAFF
length: 15; V: TRBV6-5; J: TRBJ2-3; size: -; D: TRBD2; DNA: TGTGCCAGCAGTTACGACAGGGCGGGAGGGAATACGCAGTATTTT; CDR3: CASSYDRAGGNTQYF
length: 15; V: TRBV5-1; J: TRBJ1-5; size: -; D: TRBD1; DNA: TGCGCCAGCAGCAGGACAGGGCTTCAGGGTCAGCCCCAGCATTTT; CDR3: CASSRTGLQGQPQHF
length: 16; V: TRBV7-9; J: TRBJ1-3; size: -; D: -; DNA: TGTGCCAGCAGCTTAGTATCGGAGATTCCTGGAAACACCATATATTTT; CDR3: CASSLVSEIPGNTIYF
length: 15; V: TRBV7-7; J: TRBJ2-1; size: -; D: TRBD2; DNA: TGTGCTAGCAGCTTGGCTAGCGGAACATACAATGAGCAGTTCTTC; CDR3: CASSLASGTYNEQFF
length: 16; V: TRBV19; J: TRBJ2-2; size: -; D: TRBD2; DNA: TGTGCCACCCGGACCGAACTAGCGGGGGGCACCGGGGAGCTGTTTTTT; CDR3: CATRTELAGGTGELFF
length: 15; V: TRBV27; J: TRBJ2-1; size: once; D: -; DNA: TGTGCCAGCAGTCCCGTGGCGGGCTCCTACAATGAGCAGTTCTTC; CDR3: CASSPVAGSYNEQFF
length: 15; V: TRBV6-4; J: TRBJ1-4; size: -; D: -; DNA: TGTGCCAGCGGTAGAAGACAGGTTCTCAGTGAAAAACTGTTTTTT; CDR3: CASGRRQVLSEKLFF
length: 15; V: TRBV6-6; J: TRBJ2-1; size: -; D: -; DNA: TGTGCCAGCAGTTACGAAGGCGGGAAGGGGCATGAGCAGTTCTTC; CDR3: CASSYEGGKGHEQFF
length: 12; V: TRBV6-1; J: TRBJ1-1; size: few; D: -; DNA: TGTGCCAGCGGGCCCCCTGGGACTGAAGCTTTCTTT; CDR3: CASGPPGTEAFF
length: 11; V: TRBV30; J: TRBJ2-5; size: -; D: -; DNA: TGTGCCTGGTCGGCCGGGGAGACCCAGTACTTC; CDR3: CAWSAGETQYF
length: 16; V: TRBV28; J: TRBJ2-1; size: -; D: TRBD1; DNA: TGTGCCAGCAGTTCTACAGGGCAGGGGGCCTACAATGAGCAGTTCTTC; CDR3: CASSSTGQGAYNEQFF
length: 14; V: TRBV28; J: TRBJ2-5; size: -; D: -; DNA: TGTGCCAGCACCCTCGGGACCGGGGGAGAGACCCAGTACTTC; CDR3: CASTLGTGGETQYF
length: 16; V: TRBV28; J: TRBJ1-5; size: -; D: TRBD1; DNA: TGTGCCAGCAGCTCCCTGGACAGGGCTTACAATCAGCCCCAGCATTTT; CDR3: CASSSLDRAYNQPQHF